This entry features one T cell receptor beta chain sequence. This table comes from immunoSEQ multiplex PCR, and its TCRdb copy is limited to in-frame clones, with some not included. The sample holds some 120,000 clones, 75% to 95% seen once. The length of the CDR3 is 13 residues. V dropped 2 bases and J dropped 1 base, with 5 bases sitting between them. These data belong to a study of control samples from healthy donors and cancer patients. This sequence was found in a man aged 18 to 30 in good health. Material: blood. The V and J genes are TRBV12-3 or TRBV12-4 and TRBJ1-1; D gene ambiguous. The CDR3 DNA reads TGTGCCAGCAGTTTAACACCGAACACTGAAGCTTTCTTT. As protein: CASSLTPNTEAFF.